Following are 14 T cell receptor beta chains from one sample sequenced in a study of post-analysis software for immune sequencing data. Findings and caveats of the study: Four to six TRBV segments, including TRBV5-6, TRBV5-1 and TRBV20-1, were more frequent in patients than controls.

Unique molecular identifiers had been added to the TCR beta cDNA libraries. TCRdb re-analysed the PCR reads in MiXCR, keeping a single row per CDR3 protein. This sample has around 770,000 distinct CDR3 sequences, with about 45% found just once. Their specific antigens are unknown. Specimen: blood. The receptors stem from a girl aged 10-17 years with multiple sclerosis.

The rearrangement joins TRBV12-3 or TRBV12-4 to TRBJ2-5, with 13 positions matching TRBD2. Trimming took 1 base from V and 0 from J; bases not matched to a gene: 2. This CDR3 region has 17 residues. The CDR3 loop is CASSLGTSGSYQETQYF. DNA for the CDR3: TGTGCCAGCAGTTTAGGGACTAGCGGGAGCTACCAAGAGACCCAGTACTTC.

This clonotype was detected a few times. The chain has TRBV10-3 and TRBJ1-2; no firm D call. The CDR3 totals 13 residues. Germline V gene data show CDR1 as ENHRY and CDR2 as SYGVKD. With 0 bases removed from V and 1 base from J, the gap between germline ends came to 3 bases. Here the CDR3 DNA reads TGTGCCATCAGTGAGTCCAGTAACTATGGCTACACCTTC. Protein product: CAISESSNYGYTF.

This sequence joins TRBV29-1 and TRBJ1-2, with no clear D. The germline V and J ends were trimmed by 5 bases and 2 bases, with 15 bases remaining between them. This CDR3 contains 14 residues. Germline CDR1 SQVTM, CDR2 ANQGSEA. The CDR3 reads CSVPNTSPNYGYTF. CDR3 nucleotides: TGCAGCGTTCCGAACACGAGCCCGAACTATGGCTACACCTTC.

This clonotype was recorded a few times. The chain couples TRBV6-2 or TRBV6-3 to TRBJ2-4, with 9 positions matching TRBD2. This CDR3 is 17 amino acids long. V trimming: 1 base; J trimming: 0 bases; junction bases outside the gene matches: 4. In germline, CDR1 is MNHEY, CDR2 SVGEGT. CDR3 sequence (DNA): TGTGCCAGCAGTTACTGGGCTAGCGGGGTAGCCAAAAACATTCAGTACTTC. Translating it yields CASSYWASGVAKNIQYF.

This chain joins TRBV12-3 or TRBV12-4 and TRBJ2-4, with 11 nucleotides matching TRBD1. CDR3 length: 16 amino acids. V lost 6 bases to trimming and J lost 3 bases; unmatched junction nucleotides: 7. This CDR3 is CASSRTGGGGKNIQYF. CDR3 nucleotides: TGTGCCAGCAGCAGGACAGGGGGCGGGGGCAAAAACATTCAGTACTTC.

The chain carries TRBV6-5 and TRBJ1-2; 7 bases fit TRBD1. J lost 7 bases, V lost 2 bases, and 4 bases had no gene match. The CDR3 runs to 13 residues. CDR1 and CDR2 (germline): MNHEY, SVGAGI. CDR3 coding DNA: TGTGCCAGCAGTTACGGACAGGACACTGGCTACACCTTC. The encoded protein is CASSYGQDTGYTF.

The CDR3, as DNA: TGCGCCAGCAGCTTGGGCCACCGAACGAACACTGAAGCTTTCTTT. This translates into CASSLGHRTNTEAFF. V usage is TRBV5-1 and J usage is TRBJ1-1; the D is unclear. The germline CDR1 and CDR2 sequences are SGHRS and YFSETQ. V lost 0 bases, J lost 1 base, and 10 bases lay in between. This CDR3 comprises 15 residues.

This clonotype was seen many times. This chain joins TRBV12-3 or TRBV12-4 and TRBJ1-1; D is uncertain. V was pared by 3 bases and J by 2 bases, with 7 bases between. This CDR3 is 13 amino acids long. CDR3 bases: TGTGCCAGCAGTTTGGTCGGAAACACTGAAGCTTTCTTT. Its protein product is CASSLVGNTEAFF.

This clonotype occurred a few times. The CDR3 sequence: CASSLTRPSGNTIYF. In nucleotides, the CDR3 is TGTGCCAGCAGTTTAACCCGGCCCTCTGGAAACACCATATATTTT. The genes are TRBV12-3 or TRBV12-4 and TRBJ1-3; D is undetermined. CDR3 length: 15 residues. V lost 2 bases and J 0 bases, leaving 8 bases between the germline ends.

This chain's CDR3 is CASSSPGPSNYGYTF. The DNA of the CDR3 is TGTGCCAGCAGCTCACCAGGGCCGTCTAACTATGGCTACACCTTC. This chain connects TRBV6-5 to TRBJ1-2; D possibly corresponds to TRBD1 (5 bases). Germline-derived CDR1 and CDR2 are MNHEY and SVGAGI. The CDR3 totals 15 residues. V lost 6 bases and J lost 0, with 14 bases in between.

The chain couples TRBV5-1 to TRBJ1-5; D remains unclear. Trimming stripped 4 bases from V and 2 bases from J, with 19 bases between. The CDR3 spans 17 residues. CDR1 is SGHRS, CDR2 YFSETQ, per germline. The chain's CDR3 is CASSPNGGIGGNQPQHF. DNA for the CDR3: TGCGCCAGCAGCCCAAACGGAGGTATCGGGGGCAATCAGCCCCAGCATTTT.

This clonotype was detected a few times. V usage is TRBV6-2 or TRBV6-3 and J usage is TRBJ2-3, with a weak D call TRBD2 (5 bases). V was pared by 11 bases and J by 6 bases, with 18 bases between. The CDR3 is made up of 13 amino acids. Germline V gene data show CDR1 as MNHEY and CDR2 as SVGEGT. The CDR3 bases are TGTGCCTCAAAAGCGGACGCTTCGGATACGCAGTATTTT. Residues: CASKADASDTQYF.

Concerning this clonotype itself: This may be a read error, as it is one base from a much larger clone. V usage is TRBV7-9 and J usage is TRBJ2-5; 8 nucleotides line up with TRBD2. The CDR3 is 15 residues long. Germline CDR1 reads SEHNR; CDR2 reads FQNEAQ (reference sequence). With V trimmed by 2 bases and J by 3 bases, 5 bases remained unmatched. CDR3 coding DNA: TGTGCCAGCAGCTTAACGGGACTAGTGGAAGAGACCCAGTACTTC. It yields the protein CASSLTGLVEETQYF.

The V gene is TRBV30, the J gene TRBJ1-2; D is undetermined. The germline CDR1 and CDR2 sequences are GTSNPN and SVGIG (reference sequence). The CDR3 sequence is 12 residues long. The V end lost 4 bases, the J end lost 2 bases, and 8 bases lay between the germline ends. The CDR3 bases are TGTGCCTGGACTAACGGGAACTATGGCTACACCTTC. Its translation: CAWTNGNYGYTF.